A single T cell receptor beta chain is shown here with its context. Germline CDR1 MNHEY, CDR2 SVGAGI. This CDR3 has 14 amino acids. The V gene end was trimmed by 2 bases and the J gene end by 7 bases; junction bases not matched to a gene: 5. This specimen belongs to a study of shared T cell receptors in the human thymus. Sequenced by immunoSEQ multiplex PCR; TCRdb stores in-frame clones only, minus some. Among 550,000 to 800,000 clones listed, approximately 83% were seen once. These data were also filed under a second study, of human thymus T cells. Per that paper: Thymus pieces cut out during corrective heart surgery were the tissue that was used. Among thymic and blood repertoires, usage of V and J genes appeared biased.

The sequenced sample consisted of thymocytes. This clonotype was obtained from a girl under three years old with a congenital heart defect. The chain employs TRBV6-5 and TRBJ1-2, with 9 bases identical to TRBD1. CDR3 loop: CASSYRGQGCGYTF. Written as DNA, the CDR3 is TGTGCCAGCAGTTACCGGGGACAGGGATGTGGCTACACCTTC.